The rows below give T cell receptor beta chains drawn from one sample of a study of T cell responses to AZD1222 COVID-19 vaccine. This table comes from immunoSEQ multiplex PCR, and its TCRdb copy is limited to in-frame clones, with some not included. Among about 150,000 clones, about nine tenths were seen once, and the ten largest hold less than 2%. Source: peripheral blood, taken on day 0 of AZD1222 vaccination. These receptors all stem from an adult in good health. Each CDR3 is given with its conserved first and last residue. A D gene is named only where the DNA matches it firmly. Clone size is given for some rows only: seen once, a few or many times, or a class if the clone is expanded.

cdr3_nt cdr3_aa v_call d_call j_call clone_size
TGTGCCAGCTCATCGGGGACAGGGCGGGGTAGCAATCAGCCCCAGCATTTT CASSSGTGRGSNQPQHF TRBV18 TRBD1 TRBJ1-5 .
TGCGCCAGCAGCCCTAGCGGGGTAGGGACCCAGTACTTC CASSPSGVGTQYF TRBV5-1 TRBD2 TRBJ2-5 .
TGTGCCAGCAGTGACCAGACAGCTGTTGGAAACACCATATATTTT CASSDQTAVGNTIYF TRBV2 . TRBJ1-3 once
TGTGCCAGCAGCCGAGGAGGGAGTGGGGCGAACTACGAGCAGTACTTC CASSRGGSGANYEQYF TRBV28 . TRBJ2-7 .
TGTGCCAGTTCCTGGAAACAGGCTACTGAAGCTTTCTTT CASSWKQATEAFF TRBV19 . TRBJ1-1 .
TGCGCCAGCAGCCTCCAGGGGGCCGGGGAGCTGTTTTTT CASSLQGAGELFF TRBV4-1 TRBD1 TRBJ2-2 .
TGTGCCAGCAGCGACCCCGGGACTACCGACTACAATGAGCAGTTCTTC CASSDPGTTDYNEQFF TRBV2 TRBD2 TRBJ2-1 .
TGTGCCAGCGGGAGGGTAGCGGGATTGGGGAATGAGCAGTTCTTC CASGRVAGLGNEQFF TRBV6-5 TRBD2 TRBJ2-1 .
TGCAGTGCTAGAGAACTAGAAGCTTTCTTT CSARELEAFF TRBV20-1 . TRBJ1-1 .
TGTGCCAGCAGTTCCGATCTCTCCTACGAGCAGTACTTC CASSSDLSYEQYF TRBV27 . TRBJ2-7 .
TGTGCCAGCAGTTTTGTGGGGGCTGCAACTAATGAAAAACTGTTTTTT CASSFVGAATNEKLFF TRBV28 . TRBJ1-4 .
TGTGCTAGTGGTTTGGTGATTAGGGGGGCTAACTATGGCTACACCTTC CASGLVIRGANYGYTF TRBV12-5 . TRBJ1-2 .
TGTGCCAGCAGCTGGGTCCGGGGCGGGAGGGCGACTGAGCAGTTCTTC CASSWVRGGRATEQFF TRBV5-8 TRBD2 TRBJ2-1 .
TGTGCCAGCAGTTTAGGGGGGGTTAATGAAAAACTGTTTTTT CASSLGGVNEKLFF TRBV28 . TRBJ1-4 .
TGTGCCAGCAGCTTGACCCCACCATCATCCTACGAGCAGTACTTC CASSLTPPSSYEQYF TRBV5-5 . TRBJ2-7 .
TGTGCCAGCAGCTTAGGACTAGCCTACAATGAGCAGTTCTTC CASSLGLAYNEQFF TRBV11-3 . TRBJ2-1 once
TGTGCCAGCAGTGGGGACCGTCAGCCCCAGCATTTT CASSGDRQPQHF TRBV28 . TRBJ1-5 .
TGTGCCAGTAGTCCCAGCACTGAAGCTTTCTTT CASSPSTEAFF TRBV19 . TRBJ1-1 .
TGCAGTGCTAGAGCGGAGGTCGGCTACACCTTC CSARAEVGYTF TRBV20-1 . TRBJ1-2 .
TGCGCCAGCAGTGTGGCTAGCGCAGAGTACAATGAGCAGTTCTTC CASSVASAEYNEQFF TRBV10-2 . TRBJ2-1 .
TGTGCCACCAGTGATCCCCAGGGGTGGGCAGATACGCAGTATTTT CATSDPQGWADTQYF TRBV24-1 . TRBJ2-3 .
TGTGCCAGCAGCTTAGTTAGGACTGAAGCTTTCTTT CASSLVRTEAFF TRBV7-9 . TRBJ1-1 .
TGTGCCAGCTCACCACTAGCGGAGGGGAACAATGAGCAGTTCTTC CASSPLAEGNNEQFF TRBV18 . TRBJ2-1 .
TGTGCCAGCAGTTACTTGGGGGGGAACACTGAAGCTTTCTTT CASSYLGGNTEAFF TRBV6-2/TRBV6-3 . TRBJ1-1 .
TGTGCCAGCAGTTTCGGACAGACCAATCAGCCCCAGCATTTT CASSFGQTNQPQHF TRBV27 . TRBJ1-5 .
TGTGCCAGCAGTGCCGGGACAATGAGCTCCTACGAGCAGTACTTC CASSAGTMSSYEQYF TRBV6-2/TRBV6-3 . TRBJ2-7 .
TGTGCCAGTAGTAGGACGACAGGGCTTAATGAAAAACTGTTTTTT CASSRTTGLNEKLFF TRBV19 TRBD1 TRBJ1-4 .
TGTGCCAGCAGCCAAGAGGCAGGGTCTTATCGCGCTGAAGCTTTCTTT CASSQEAGSYRAEAFF TRBV4-2 . TRBJ1-1 .
TGTGCCACCAGCAGAACCAACAATGAGCAGTTCTTC CATSRTNNEQFF TRBV15 . TRBJ2-1 .
TGTGCCAGCAGTTGGGGGTACGAGCAGTACTTC CASSWGYEQYF TRBV7-9 . TRBJ2-7 .
TGTGCCTGGAGGGCAAACAGGGTGAACACTGAAGCTTTCTTT CAWRANRVNTEAFF TRBV30 . TRBJ1-1 .
TGTGCCAGTAGTATTTTGGGGTCCAATCAGCCCCAGCATTTT CASSILGSNQPQHF TRBV19 . TRBJ1-5 .
TGTGCCAGCAGACTTTGGGGGGCGGAAACGATGACCACTGAAGCTTTCTTT CASRLWGAETMTTEAFF TRBV27 . TRBJ1-1 once
TGTGCCAGCAGTAGATGGGACCGACCCTACGAGCAGTACTTC CASSRWDRPYEQYF TRBV27 . TRBJ2-7 few
TGTGCCAATTCGGGACAGGGAAATGGGGGCTATGGCTACACCTTC CANSGQGNGGYGYTF TRBV10-3 TRBD1 TRBJ1-2 .
TGTGCCAGCAGTGAAAGTTCGGGGGGGTTAACTGAAGCTTTCTTT CASSESSGGLTEAFF TRBV2 . TRBJ1-1 .
TGTGCCAGCACTACTACGACAGGGACGGAACTGTTTTTT CASTTTTGTELFF TRBV28 TRBD1 TRBJ1-4 .
TGCAGCGTTACCAACAGGGAGGCCGGGGAGCTGTTTTTT CSVTNREAGELFF TRBV29-1 . TRBJ2-2 .
TGTGCCAGCAGCCATCAGGAGGTCACTTACGAGCAGTACTTC CASSHQEVTYEQYF TRBV3-1/TRBV3-2 . TRBJ2-7 .
TGTGCCAGCAGCGTAGCGAGTCACGAGCGGGGTGAGCAGTTCTTC CASSVASHERGEQFF TRBV9 TRBD2 TRBJ2-1 .
TGTGCCAGCAGCTCTAGCGGGAAAGTTGCAGATACGCAGTATTTT CASSSSGKVADTQYF TRBV11-3 TRBD2 TRBJ2-3 .
TGTGCCAGCAGCTTATATAACGGGGAGCTGTTTTTT CASSLYNGELFF TRBV7-3 . TRBJ2-2 once
TGCGCCAGCAGCTTGGGGCGGTCGGGGGTGGATGAGCAGTTCTTC CASSLGRSGVDEQFF TRBV5-1 . TRBJ2-1 once
TGTGCCAGCAGTTTGCGGGGGACCAATCAGCCCCAGCATTTT CASSLRGTNQPQHF TRBV28 . TRBJ1-5 .
TGCGCCAGCAGCCCTGGGTCCCAGGGTAGTAACACTGAAGCTTTCTTT CASSPGSQGSNTEAFF TRBV5-1 . TRBJ1-1 .
TGTGCCATCAGTCCCCGGCAGGGGGATTTGGATGAGCAGTTCTTC CAISPRQGDLDEQFF TRBV6-5 TRBD1 TRBJ2-1 .
TGTGCCACCAGCAGAGGTCTGGGGACTTGGTCTGAAGCTTTCTTT CATSRGLGTWSEAFF TRBV15 . TRBJ1-1 .
TGTGCCAGCAGCCCTGGGACAGGGTTTCAGCCCCAGCATTTT CASSPGTGFQPQHF TRBV7-9 TRBD1 TRBJ1-5 .
TGTGCCACTAGCGGGTACAGCTCCTACGAGCAGTACTTC CATSGYSSYEQYF TRBV19 TRBD2 TRBJ2-7 .
TGTGCCAGCAGCTTACTGGGACCTAACACCGGGGAGCTGTTTTTT CASSLLGPNTGELFF TRBV7-9 . TRBJ2-2 .
TGTGCCAGCAGCGATGGTTTGGGGTATAGCAATCAGCCCCAGCATTTT CASSDGLGYSNQPQHF TRBV6-2/TRBV6-3 . TRBJ1-5 .